The 6 T cell receptor beta chains given below trace back to one sample, sequenced in a study of blood T cells in healthy people across ages (dated by TCRdb to the mid-2010s). Library preparation was by 5' RACE. Reads for this sample came from an Illumina HiSeq 2500. A second PCR of about 6 to 12 cycles was run with a J-beta primer mix and a sample-barcoded 5' primer. TCRdb handled the public reads itself, with Q25 trimming in fastp and clone calling in MiXCR, and kept productive beta chains. A single entry per CDR3 protein holds the most common genes and DNA from its merged rows. Counted in this sample were 500,000 to 600,000 distinct CDR3 sequences; approximately 30% of them appeared once. The ten largest clonotypes hold roughly 20% of the sample. Sequencing used blood. These receptors came from a woman aged 70-85 years in good health.

The V gene is TRBV2, the J gene TRBJ1-4; D is undetermined. The CDR3 length is 13 residues. Trimming pared 7 bases from V and 3 bases from J, leaving 9 bases between. CDR1 SNHLY and CDR2 FYNNEI come from the germline V gene. CDR3 DNA sequence: TGTGCCAGCATGAGATCGGCTAATGAAAAACTGTTTTTT. Translating gives CASMRSANEKLFF.

The chain couples TRBV6-6 to TRBJ1-1; D call uncertain. The V and J ends lost 2 bases and 4 bases respectively, with 11 bases between them. CDR1 and CDR2 from the germline V gene are MNHNY and SVGAGI (reference sequence). This CDR3 comprises 14 residues. The CDR3 reads CASSYRIRSTEAFF. In nucleotides, the CDR3 is TGTGCCAGCAGTTACAGGATCAGGAGCACTGAAGCTTTCTTT.

The chain uses TRBV13 and TRBJ2-7; 7 nucleotides align to TRBD2. Unmatched junction bases numbered 8, after V lost 4 bases and J lost 2 bases. Per the germline V gene, CDR1 is PRHDT and CDR2 is FYEKMQ (reference sequence). The CDR3 is 15 amino acids. The CDR3: CASSSLRAGAYEQYF. The DNA of the CDR3 is TGTGCCAGCAGCTCCCTGAGGGCGGGGGCCTACGAGCAGTACTTC.

Notes on this clonotype: Just one base apart from a much larger clone, this may be a read error. The chain is built from TRBV20-1 and TRBJ2-5, with D hard to call. CDR3 length: 11 amino acids. CDR1 and CDR2 (germline): DFQATT, SNEGSKA (reference sequence). V was trimmed by 0 bases and J by 7 bases, leaving 6 bases between them. In DNA, the CDR3 is TGCAGTGCTAGAGATGTGGGGACCCAGTACTTC. As protein: CSARDVGTQYF.

This rearrangement joins TRBV20-1 to TRBJ2-3; no clear D gene. The germline gives CDR1 DFQATT, CDR2 SNEGSKA (reference sequence). This CDR3 region has 14 residues. Trimming took off 4 bases at V and 2 bases at J, with 13 bases between the two ends. The CDR3 reads CSAKLGSHTDTQYF. The DNA for the CDR3 is TGCAGTGCTAAATTAGGTTCCCACACAGATACGCAGTATTTT.

The rearrangement joins TRBV20-1 to TRBJ1-2; D unresolved. There are 14 residues in the CDR3. The germline gives CDR1 DFQATT, CDR2 SNEGSKA (reference sequence). V shed 4 bases and J shed 4 bases, with 16 bases lying between them. CDR3 loop: CSATNPVGGYGYTF. In DNA form, the CDR3 reads TGCAGTGCTACAAACCCTGTTGGCGGCTATGGCTACACCTTC.